This TCR beta chain is drawn from a study of T cells in Graves' hyperthyroidism and ophthalmopathy. Across the whole study: Specimen type is peripheral blood, collected at initial diagnosis prior to any treatment. Overall study results and limits: Also found in blood were most expanded thyroid clonotypes above 0.001.

Regions amplified from RNA transcripts were the TCR beta CDR3 regions. HTBI primers drove first-round RT-PCR of the TCR CDR3. MiXCR was run by TCRdb on the multiplex PCR reads, yielding one entry per CDR3 protein. Of around 600,000 distinct CDR3 sequences listed, around 16% are singletons. V lost 3 bases and J 4 bases, leaving 8 bases between the germline ends. The CDR3 totals 13 residues. This clonotype appeared many times. Antigen unknown. Calling Graves' hyperthyroidism stable meant ophthalmopathy did not progress within 18 months. This TCR was sampled from a woman aged 25 to 39 with Graves' hyperthyroidism. The chain is built from TRBV12-3 or TRBV12-4 and TRBJ2-3; D is unresolved. Input material: blood. CDR3 sequence: CASSLSAPDTQYF. The CDR3 DNA sequence: TGTGCCAGCAGTTTGTCGGCACCAGATACGCAGTATTTT.